Below are 17 T cell receptor beta chains sequenced from a single sample in a study of T cell responses to AZD1222 COVID-19 vaccine. This table comes from immunoSEQ multiplex PCR, and its TCRdb copy is limited to in-frame clones, with some not included. The table records approximately 150,000 clones, over 75% of them present only once. The sequences come from peripheral blood, collected on day 0 of AZD1222 vaccination. The receptor set was obtained from an adult in good health.

The chain links TRBV4-3 to TRBJ1-5; 7 bases agree with TRBD1. The CDR3 runs 15 residues. Germline-derived CDR1 and CDR2 are LGHNA and YSLEER. V shed 0 bases, J shed 6 bases, and the junction held 5 bases outside the gene matches. CDR3 sequence (DNA): TGCGCCAGCAGCCAAGATAGGCAGGGGGGTCAGCCCCAGCATTTT. As protein: CASSQDRQGGQPQHF.

The sample holds a few counts of this clone. The chain carries TRBV7-9 and TRBJ1-5, with TRBD1 matching over 7 bases. The germline V gene has CDR1 SEHNR and CDR2 FQNEAQ (reference sequence). V lost 5 bases to trimming and J lost 4 bases; unmatched junction nucleotides: 8. The CDR3 is 15 residues long. CDR3 in DNA: TGTGCCAGCAGCCCCCAGGGCAGGGGGAATCAGCCCCAGCATTTT. Translating gives CASSPQGRGNQPQHF.

This chain links TRBV7-8 with TRBJ2-1, with 9 bases that match TRBD2. In germline, CDR1 is SGHVS, CDR2 FQNEAQ. CDR3 length: 15 residues. Unmatched junction bases numbered 8, after V lost 4 bases and J lost 7 bases. CDR3: CASSSGTAGGNEQFF. The CDR3 DNA follows: TGTGCCAGCAGCTCGGGGACAGCGGGGGGAAATGAGCAGTTCTTC. Using reference TRBV7-8 and TRBJ2-1 for the parts outside the CDR3, the full variable domain is GAGVSQSPRYKVAKRGQDVALRCDPISGHVSLFWYQQALGQGPEFLTYFQNEAQLDKSGLPSDRFFAERPEGSVSTLKIQRTQQEDSAVYLCASSSGTAGGNEQFFGPGTRLTVL.

A few counts support this clone. The rearrangement links TRBV19 to TRBJ1-2, with a weak D call TRBD1 (5 bases). The V gene's germline CDR1 is LNHDA and CDR2 SQIVND (reference sequence). V was pared by 3 bases and J by 5 bases, with 19 bases between. This CDR3 has 16 residues. The DNA for the CDR3 is TGTGCCAGTAGTATTTTTGATCGGGGCCCTGCTTATGGCTACACCTTC. Translated: CASSIFDRGPAYGYTF.

This CDR3 reads CASSQGLVNEKLFF. CDR3 bases: TGCGCCAGCAGCCAAGGACTGGTTAATGAAAAACTGTTTTTT. The J gene is TRBJ1-4, the V gene TRBV4-3; D is undetermined. Trimming stripped 1 base from V and 4 bases from J, with 7 bases between. This CDR3 has 14 amino acids. Germline CDR1 LGHNA, CDR2 YSLEER.

The chain carries TRBV7-2 and TRBJ2-1; maybe TRBD2 (7 bases). Germline values: CDR1 SGHTA, CDR2 FQGNSA. This CDR3 contains 14 residues. V shed 4 bases and J shed 3 bases, with 10 bases lying between them. The CDR3 here is CASSSGGVYNEQFF. The CDR3 DNA follows: TGTGCCAGCAGCTCGGGGGGCGTCTACAATGAGCAGTTCTTC.

The chain has TRBV12-3 or TRBV12-4 and TRBJ2-1; no reliable D call. The CDR3 totals 12 residues. V gave up 5 bases and J gave up 6 bases, with 8 bases separating them. CDR3 sequence: CASSPAANEQFF. The CDR3 DNA is TGTGCCAGCAGTCCAGCAGCCAATGAGCAGTTCTTC.

This chain uses TRBV10-2 with TRBJ1-1; 7 positions agree with TRBD1. The CDR3 spans 14 residues. The J segment lost 3 bases and the V segment lost 3 bases, leaving 4 bases of the junction unmatched. CDR1 is WSHSY and CDR2 is SAAADI in the germline V gene. The CDR3 DNA reads TGCGCCAGCAGTGAAAGGGGGCAAGACACTGAAGCTTTCTTT. This gives the protein CASSERGQDTEAFF.

The rearrangement links TRBV6-5 to TRBJ1-1; D not resolved. Trimming removed 7 bases from V and 5 bases from J, with 8 bases in between. Germline V gene sequence: CDR1 MNHEY, CDR2 SVGAGI. This CDR3 has 11 amino acids. DNA of the CDR3: TGTGCCAGCACCCGTGTAACTGAAGCTTTCTTT. It is translated as CASTRVTEAFF.

This chain joins TRBV6-6 and TRBJ1-5, with 9 bases identical to TRBD1. The CDR3 has 16 residues. Germline V gives CDR1 MNHNY, CDR2 SVGAGI (reference sequence). With V trimmed by 2 bases and J by 7 bases, 9 bases remained unmatched. CDR3 sequence reads: CASSYPGQGMGQPQHF. Written as DNA, the CDR3 is TGTGCCAGCAGTTACCCCGGACAGGGGATGGGACAGCCCCAGCATTTT.

The chain joins TRBV25-1 to TRBJ2-7; the match to TRBD1 covers 8 bases. With 4 bases clipped from V and 3 bases from J, the junction kept 14 bases outside the gene matches. The CDR3 is 17 residues long. Germline V gives CDR1 MGHDK, CDR2 SYGVNS. The DNA for the CDR3 is TGTGCCAGCAGTGGGTCCATAGACAGGGGTCGCTTCTACGAGCAGTACTTC. This codes for CASSGSIDRGRFYEQYF.

The rearrangement joins TRBV18 to TRBJ1-1, with D possibly TRBD1 on 6 matching bases. Trimming left V 3 bases short and J 6 bases short, with 17 bases between. The CDR3 runs to 15 residues. The germline V gene has CDR1 KGHSH and CDR2 LQKENI. The CDR3: CASSPTTGRWAEAFF. In DNA, the CDR3 is TGTGCCAGCTCACCGACAACAGGGAGATGGGCTGAAGCTTTCTTT.

This clone is a singleton in its sample. This chain uses TRBV5-1 with TRBJ1-4; D uncertain. The CDR3 spans 15 residues. Germline-derived CDR1 and CDR2 are SGHRS and YFSETQ. Trimming took 3 bases from V and 3 from J, leaving 12 bases between them. The CDR3 region has the DNA TGCGCCAGCAGCTCCCGGGCCTTGGCTAATGAAAAACTGTTTTTT. It yields the protein CASSSRALANEKLFF.

The chain links TRBV7-7 to TRBJ2-2; 7 nucleotides match TRBD2. Trimming removed 1 base from V and 3 bases from J; junction bases left unmatched: 8. CDR3 length: 17 residues. Germline loops: CDR1 SSHAT, CDR2 FNYEAQ (reference sequence). The DNA of the CDR3 is TGTGCCAGCAGCTTAGAAGCTAGCGGTCCCGACACCGGGGAGCTGTTTTTT. Protein product: CASSLEASGPDTGELFF.

The chain uses TRBV11-3 and TRBJ1-1; no definite D call. The CDR3 covers 15 residues. V was clipped by 5 bases and J by 5 bases, with 18 bases between them. Germline CDR1 SGHNT, CDR2 YENEEA. For the CDR3, the DNA is TGTGCCAGCAGCCCGAGCCACTCAGGTAGGACTGAAGCTTTCTTT. It specifies CASSPSHSGRTEAFF.

This clone has a single count. The rearrangement links TRBV11-3 to TRBJ2-3; no reliable D call. V lost 0 bases to trimming and J lost 10 bases, with 11 bases between them. Germline V CDR1 and CDR2: SGHNT, YENEEA. The CDR3 extends over 13 amino acids. The CDR3 region is CASSLEGSLAQYF. CDR3 nucleotide sequence: TGTGCCAGCAGCTTAGAAGGATCGCTTGCGCAGTATTTT.

The chain recombines TRBV19 with TRBJ2-7, with 9 positions matching TRBD2. The ends lost 0 bases at V and 6 bases at J; junction bases unmatched: 15. Germline V lookup: CDR1 LNHDA, CDR2 SQIVND (reference sequence). CDR3 length equals 18 residues. In DNA form, the CDR3 reads TGTGCCAGTAGTATAGACTCAGCGGGAGGACGTCGGTCTGGCGAGCAGTACTTC. Amino acid sequence: CASSIDSAGGRRSGEQYF.